The 18 T cell receptor beta chains given below trace back to one sample, sequenced in a study of T-cell memory formation after mild COVID-19. TCRdb fed the 5' RACE reads into MiXCR, producing one record per CDR3 protein. In the table there are roughly 600,000 distinct CDR3 sequences, more than 15% of which are singletons. Sequenced sample: PBMCs or a T cell subset sorted from them (not recorded which). The receptors stem from an adult woman who had mild COVID-19 (a few samples of this study predate the infection). Cell type and time point are not known.

The rearrangement links TRBV10-2 to TRBJ2-4; the D is unclear. Per germline, CDR1 WSHSY and CDR2 SAAADI. The CDR3 covers 16 residues. The V and J ends lost 1 base and 0 bases respectively, with 10 bases between them. The CDR3 spells CASSEFATIAKNIQYF. The CDR3, as DNA: TGCGCCAGCAGTGAGTTTGCCACAATAGCCAAAAACATTCAGTACTTC.

The chain employs TRBV20-1 and TRBJ2-3; D is unclear. The V gene's germline CDR1 is DFQATT and CDR2 SNEGSKA (reference sequence). The CDR3 covers 16 residues. Trimming stripped 0 bases from V and 6 bases from J, with 19 bases between. The CDR3 here is CSAREGLAGLVDTQYF. DNA of the CDR3: TGCAGTGCTAGAGAGGGCCTCGCTGGGCTGGTGGATACGCAGTATTTT.

The chain links TRBV20-1 to TRBJ2-7; perhaps TRBD2 as D (6 bases). Trimming stripped 3 bases from V and 7 bases from J, with 13 bases between. The CDR3 spans 12 residues. CDR1 is DFQATT and CDR2 is SNEGSKA in the germline V gene (reference sequence). The CDR3 DNA reads TGCAGTGCTAGGGACTACCCTAGGGAGCAGTACTTC. It encodes CSARDYPREQYF.

This CDR3 reads CASSQEPGTEETQYF. CDR3 sequence (DNA): TGCGCCAGCAGCCAAGAACCAGGGACGGAAGAGACCCAGTACTTC. V gene TRBV4-1 combines with J gene TRBJ2-5; either TRBD1 or TRBD2 may fit D (5 bases each). This CDR3 region has 15 residues. The ends were cut back, 0 bases at V and 3 bases at J, with 11 bases in the middle. Germline V gene lookup returns CDR1 MGHRA and CDR2 YSYEKL.

V usage is TRBV11-2 and J usage is TRBJ1-2, with D perhaps TRBD1 (6 bases). This CDR3 comprises 16 residues. The germline CDR1 and CDR2 sequences are SGHAT and FQNNGV. V was cut by 5 bases and J by 3 bases, with 19 bases left in between. The CDR3, as DNA: TGTGCCAGCAGCCTACAAGGACAGATCGGGGACTATGGCTACACCTTC. This sequence encodes CASSLQGQIGDYGYTF. The variable domain in full, with the rest retrieved from reference TRBV11-2 and TRBJ1-2, is EAGVAQSPRYKIIEKRQSVAFWCNPISGHATLYWYQQILGQGPKLLIQFQNNGVVDDSQLPKDRFSAERLKGVDSTLKIQPAKLEDSAVYLCASSLQGQIGDYGYTFGSGTRLTVV.

This clonotype was detected only a few times. The chain uses TRBV5-1 and TRBJ2-2, with D tentatively TRBD1 (5 bases). The CDR3 is made up of 17 amino acids. The V gene's germline CDR1 is SGHRS and CDR2 YFSETQ. V shed 0 bases and J shed 6 bases, with 18 bases lying between them. The DNA for the CDR3 is TGCGCCAGCAGCTTGGGGACCGGGCAGGGATCGTCCGGGGAGCTGTTTTTT. Translating it yields CASSLGTGQGSSGELFF.

The rearrangement joins TRBV7-8 to TRBJ2-2; TRBD2 is a possible D gene (5 bases). The CDR3 loop spans 15 amino acids. Germline assignment: CDR1 SGHVS and CDR2 FQNEAQ. Trimming shortened V by 3 bases and J by 3 bases, and 11 bases separated the two germline ends. The CDR3 sequence: CASSFPSRYTGELFF. Written as DNA, the CDR3 is TGTGCCAGCAGCTTTCCTAGCCGCTACACCGGGGAGCTGTTTTTT.

The sample holds a few counts of this clonotype. V gene TRBV5-1 combines with J gene TRBJ2-5, with D perhaps TRBD1 (6 bases). Trimming took 0 bases from V and 2 from J, leaving 11 bases between them. In germline, CDR1 is SGHRS, CDR2 YFSETQ. This CDR3 region has 15 residues. CDR3 nucleotide sequence: TGCGCCAGCAGCTTGGGGGACACAAGACAAGAGACCCAGTACTTC. Amino acid sequence: CASSLGDTRQETQYF.

The V and J genes are TRBV5-1 and TRBJ1-1, with D unresolved. V lost 4 bases and J lost 0, with 7 bases in between. The germline V gene encodes CDR1 SGHRS and CDR2 YFSETQ. This CDR3 is 13 amino acids long. CDR3: CASSGDLNTEAFF. The CDR3 nucleotides are TGCGCCAGCAGCGGCGATCTGAACACTGAAGCTTTCTTT. Drawing the rest from reference TRBV5-1 and TRBJ1-1, the complete variable domain is KAGVTQTPRYLIKTRGQQVTLSCSPISGHRSVSWYQQTPGQGLQFLFEYFSETQRNKGNFPGRFSGRQFSNSRSEMNVSTLELGDSALYLCASSGDLNTEAFFGQGTRLTVV.

This clonotype was found a few times. The chain combines TRBV6-5 with TRBJ1-2; 7 bases match TRBD1. Germline V gene data show CDR1 as MNHEY and CDR2 as SVGAGI. CDR3 length equals 14 residues. V dropped 4 bases and J dropped 3; count of bases not matched to a gene: 5. The CDR3 sequence is CASSSAGQDYGYTF. The CDR3 DNA follows: TGTGCCAGCAGTTCCGCCGGACAGGACTATGGCTACACCTTC.

Ten or more counts support this clonotype. This rearrangement joins TRBV20-1 to TRBJ1-4; perhaps TRBD1 as D (5 bases). In germline, CDR1 is DFQATT, CDR2 SNEGSKA (reference sequence). Trimming cost V 4 bases and J 3 bases, with 15 bases left between them. This CDR3 region has 15 residues. The CDR3 nucleotides are TGCAGTGCTACAGGGAATGGAAGGGCTAATGAAAAACTGTTTTTT. It specifies CSATGNGRANEKLFF.

This clonotype was observed a few times. The J gene is TRBJ2-1, the V gene TRBV6-1; maybe TRBD2 (6 bases). The CDR3 runs to 16 residues. V was pared by 8 bases and J by 7 bases, with 24 bases between. Germline V gives CDR1 MNHNS, CDR2 SASEGT. This chain's CDR3 is CASEGSMGSGGNEQFF. For the CDR3, the DNA is TGTGCCAGCGAGGGAAGTATGGGGAGTGGGGGGAATGAGCAGTTCTTC.

This clonotype was seen more than once but under ten times. The rearrangement uses TRBV18 and TRBJ2-7, with TRBD2 identical over 10 bases. Trimming removed 3 bases from V and 7 bases from J; junction bases left unmatched: 9. Germline CDR1 reads KGHSH; CDR2 reads LQKENI. The CDR3 is 15 residues long. CDR3 loop: CASSPQREGPREQYF. Written as DNA, the CDR3 is TGTGCCAGCTCACCCCAGCGGGAGGGCCCTCGAGAGCAGTACTTC.

This clonotype was counted many times. This chain joins TRBV4-1 and TRBJ2-5; D remains unclear. The CDR3 spans 14 residues. V lost 0 bases, J lost 1 base, and 6 bases lay in between. Germline CDR1 and CDR2: MGHRA and YSYEKL. The CDR3 loop reads CASSQEGTQETQYF. DNA for the CDR3: TGCGCCAGCAGCCAAGAGGGTACCCAAGAGACCCAGTACTTC.

The chain is built from TRBV12-3 or TRBV12-4 and TRBJ2-7; the D is unclear. This CDR3 is built from 12 residues. Trimming cost V 3 bases and J 5 bases, with 8 bases left between them. CDR3 region: CASSLTVNEQYF. The DNA for the CDR3 is TGTGCCAGCAGTTTGACGGTAAACGAGCAGTACTTC.

J is TRBJ1-1 and V is TRBV20-1; D gene unclear. The CDR3 consists of 14 residues. CDR1 DFQATT and CDR2 SNEGSKA come from the germline V gene (reference sequence). Trimming cost V 1 base and J 1 base, with 10 bases left between them. DNA for the CDR3: TGCAGTGCTAGAGTTGGACCGACGAACACTGAAGCTTTCTTT. As protein: CSARVGPTNTEAFF.

The chain is built from TRBV27 and TRBJ1-5, with a possible D match to TRBD1 (5 bases). The CDR3 runs 14 residues. Between the trimmed V and J ends, which lost 4 bases and 7 bases, there was a span of 14 bases. Germline V gene lookup returns CDR1 MNHEY and CDR2 SMNVEV (reference sequence). CDR3 sequence reads: CASSSQAGTQPQHF. The CDR3 DNA is TGTGCCAGCAGTTCACAGGCCGGGACCCAGCCCCAGCATTTT.

The chain uses TRBV24-1 and TRBJ2-7, with D tentatively TRBD1 (5 bases). CDR1 and CDR2 (germline): KGHDR, SFDVKD. V was trimmed by 4 bases and J by 4 bases, leaving 7 bases between them. The CDR3 sequence is 12 residues long. CDR3 nucleotide sequence: TGTGCCACCAGTGAATCAGGGTACGAGCAGTACTTC. As protein: CATSESGYEQYF.